This TCR beta chain was identified during a study of a mutant IDH1 vaccine in newly diagnosed glioma. Overall study: Patients were started on vaccination 4-6 weeks after radiotherapy alone, or with temozolomide cycles. Prior therapy was radiotherapy, temozolomide, or both; most received both.

Data came from immunoSEQ multiplex PCR; TCRdb stores just in-frame clones and leaves some out. The table includes over 50,000 clones, approximately 90% detected once. CDR1 and CDR2 from the germline V gene are SQVTM and ANQGSEA. The CDR3 sequence is 12 residues long. The ends were cut back, 3 bases at V and 15 bases at J, with 18 bases in the middle. The time point denotes: week 5, during vaccination. Every vaccine dose comprised 300 ug of mutant IDH1 20-mer peptide plus topical imiquimod. With regard to this clone: Its cognate antigen is unknown.

The chain has TRBV29-1 and TRBJ2-1; D unclear. This TCR derives from a woman aged 40 to 50 with glioma. The sequencing used PBMCs, collected from a glioma patient whose treatment included an IDH1 peptide vaccine. The chain's CDR3 is CSVDSTGLHRFF. CDR3 DNA sequence: TGCAGCGTTGATTCGACGGGTTTACATCGGTTCTTC.